This T cell receptor (beta chain) came from a study of PD-L1 blockade in urothelial cancer. Overall study: Analysis of the blood was performed 3 weeks (second dose) and 6 weeks after treatment start. Blood yielded a median of approximately 150,000 T cells per sample.

Profiling relied on immunoSEQ multiplex PCR, and the TCRdb table lists in-frame clones only, not all of them. The table lists approximately 34,000 clones, roughly 88% of them singletons, with about 31% in the top ten. CDR3 size: 16 residues. Germline V CDR1 and CDR2: SGHTA, FQGNSA. J lost 0 bases, V lost 6 bases, and 7 bases had no gene match. The sequence was obtained from a man in his fifties or sixties with urothelial cancer. This chain joins TRBV7-2 and TRBJ2-1, with 8 positions matching TRBD1. The input for sequencing was PBMCs, taken around atezolizumab (anti-PD-L1) treatment. In DNA, the CDR3 is TGTGCCAGCAGTTCGACAGGGGAAAGCTCCTACAATGAGCAGTTCTTC. Translation gives CASSSTGESSYNEQFF.